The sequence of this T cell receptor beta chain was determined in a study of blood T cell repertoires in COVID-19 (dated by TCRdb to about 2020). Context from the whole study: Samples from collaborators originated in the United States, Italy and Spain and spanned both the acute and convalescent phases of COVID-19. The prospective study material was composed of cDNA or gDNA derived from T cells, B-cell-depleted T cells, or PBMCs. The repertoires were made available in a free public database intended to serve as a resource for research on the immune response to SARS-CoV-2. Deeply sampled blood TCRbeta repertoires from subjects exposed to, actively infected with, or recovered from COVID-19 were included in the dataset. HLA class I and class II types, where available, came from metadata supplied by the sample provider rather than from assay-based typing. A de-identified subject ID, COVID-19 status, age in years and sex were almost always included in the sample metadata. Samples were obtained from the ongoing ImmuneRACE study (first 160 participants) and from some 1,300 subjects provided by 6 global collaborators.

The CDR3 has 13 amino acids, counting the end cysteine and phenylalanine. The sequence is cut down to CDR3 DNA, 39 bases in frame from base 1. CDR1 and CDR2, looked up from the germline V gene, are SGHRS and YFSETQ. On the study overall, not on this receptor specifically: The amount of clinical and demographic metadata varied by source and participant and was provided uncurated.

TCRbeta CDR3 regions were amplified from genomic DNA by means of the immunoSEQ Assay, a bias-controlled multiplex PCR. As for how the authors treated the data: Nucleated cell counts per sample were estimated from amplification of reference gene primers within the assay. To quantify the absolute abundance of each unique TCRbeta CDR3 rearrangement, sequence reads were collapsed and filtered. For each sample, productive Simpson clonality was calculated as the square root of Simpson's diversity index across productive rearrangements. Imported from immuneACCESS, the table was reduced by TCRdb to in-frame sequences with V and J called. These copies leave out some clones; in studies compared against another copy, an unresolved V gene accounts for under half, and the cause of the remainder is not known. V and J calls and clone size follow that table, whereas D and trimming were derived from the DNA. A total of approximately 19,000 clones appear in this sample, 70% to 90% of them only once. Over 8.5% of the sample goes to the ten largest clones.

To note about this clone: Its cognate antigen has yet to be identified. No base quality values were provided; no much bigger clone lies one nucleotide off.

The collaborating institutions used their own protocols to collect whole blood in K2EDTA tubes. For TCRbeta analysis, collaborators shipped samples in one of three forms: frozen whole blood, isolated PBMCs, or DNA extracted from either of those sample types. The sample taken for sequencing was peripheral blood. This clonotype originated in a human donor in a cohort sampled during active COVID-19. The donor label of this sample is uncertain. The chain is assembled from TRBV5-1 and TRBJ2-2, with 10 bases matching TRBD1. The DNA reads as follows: TGCGGCTCCGGGACAGGGGAAGCCGGGGAGCTGTTTTTT. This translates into CGSGTGEAGELFF.